This entry lists 26 T cell receptor beta chains sequenced from one sample in a study of T-cell reconstitution after alpha-beta-depleted transplantation in children. A TCRbeta library incorporating unique molecular identifiers was prepared. From the PCR reads, TCRdb called clonotypes with MiXCR, one entry per CDR3 protein. Altogether approximately 500,000 distinct CDR3 sequences are present, roughly a tenth being singletons, with the ten largest covering roughly 2%. The sequenced sample was PBMCs, obtained before TCRalphabeta/CD19-depleted stem cell transplant. The source of these receptors is a child aged 2-15 years with inherited bone marrow failure, due to receive a stem cell transplant.

This clonotype was observed at least ten times. The chain uses TRBV27 and TRBJ2-7, with 7 bases identical to TRBD1. Trimming at V came to 4 bases and at J to 7 bases, leaving 13 bases not matched to a gene. Germline V gene sequence: CDR1 MNHEY, CDR2 SMNVEV (reference sequence). The CDR3 is 15 amino acids. The CDR3 nucleotides read TGTGCCAGCAGTTATGGTCGGACAGGAAAGAAAGAGCAGTACTTC. Its translation is CASSYGRTGKKEQYF.

This clonotype has a count of ten or more. The gene calls are TRBV6-2 or TRBV6-3 and TRBJ2-1; D is uncertain. CDR3 length: 17 residues. Germline V gives CDR1 MNHEY, CDR2 SVGEGT. Trimming took 2 bases from V and 0 from J, leaving 14 bases between them. CDR3 sequence reads: CASSYPPLAASYNEQFF. The CDR3 nucleotides are TGTGCCAGCAGTTACCCCCCATTAGCAGCCTCCTACAATGAGCAGTTCTTC.

This clonotype was observed at least ten times. The chain employs TRBV7-9 and TRBJ2-7; TRBD1 matches 8 bases. There are 17 residues in the CDR3. V lost 1 base to trimming and J lost 4 bases; unmatched junction nucleotides: 12. CDR1 and CDR2 (germline): SEHNR, FQNEAQ (reference sequence). The CDR3 is CASSLGGPDRVTYEQYF. The CDR3 DNA is TGTGCCAGCAGCTTAGGTGGTCCGGACAGGGTAACTTACGAGCAGTACTTC.

This chain uses TRBV4-2 with TRBJ1-5, with 7 bases identical to TRBD1. This CDR3 is 15 amino acids long. V shed 2 bases and J 11 bases; nucleotides not matched to a gene: 12. Germline V CDR1 and CDR2: LGHNA, YNFKEQ. Here the CDR3 DNA reads TGTGCCAGCAGCCAATCCCGGGACAGCCATTGGGCCCAGCATTTT. Amino acid sequence: CASSQSRDSHWAQHF.

This clonotype occurred many times. The V and J genes are TRBV7-9 and TRBJ2-5, with D uncertain. CDR3 length equals 14 residues. In germline, CDR1 is SEHNR, CDR2 FQNEAQ (reference sequence). Between the trimmed V and J ends, which lost 0 bases and 3 bases, there was a span of 8 bases. The CDR3 loop is CASSLAQPKETQYF. In DNA, the CDR3 is TGTGCCAGCAGCTTAGCTCAGCCCAAAGAGACCCAGTACTTC.

The chain couples TRBV4-2 to TRBJ2-3; 7 bases fit TRBD2. The CDR3 has 16 amino acids. The germline V gene encodes CDR1 LGHNA and CDR2 YNFKEQ. V lost 0 bases to trimming and J lost 4 bases; unmatched junction nucleotides: 7. This CDR3 is CASSQEPHSGADTQYF. CDR3 nucleotide sequence: TGTGCCAGCAGCCAAGAGCCGCACAGCGGGGCAGATACGCAGTATTTT.

This clonotype was found many times. The rearrangement joins TRBV12-3 or TRBV12-4 to TRBJ2-3, with TRBD2 as a possible D gene (5 bases). The CDR3 length is 16 residues. Trimming took off 8 bases at V and 3 bases at J, with 21 bases between the two ends. The CDR3 loop is CASPPRVGVGTDTQYF. Written as DNA, the CDR3 is TGTGCCAGCCCCCCCCGCGTGGGAGTGGGTACAGATACGCAGTATTTT.

This clonotype has ten or more counts. The chain combines TRBV5-1 with TRBJ2-2; TRBD2 agrees at 9 bases. Trimming removed 6 bases from V and 0 bases from J; junction bases left unmatched: 9. This CDR3 has 17 amino acids. Germline V gene data show CDR1 as SGHRS and CDR2 as YFSETQ. CDR3 nucleotides: TGCGCCAGCATGGGCGGGGGGGACTTCGCGAACACCGGGGAGCTGTTTTTT. As protein: CASMGGGDFANTGELFF.

The table lists this clonotype with many counts. The gene calls are TRBV27 and TRBJ2-3; TRBD2 agrees at 10 bases. The CDR3 consists of 16 residues. Trimming removed 5 bases from V and 2 bases from J; junction bases left unmatched: 7. From germline, CDR1 is MNHEY and CDR2 SMNVEV (reference sequence). CDR3 residues: CASSPTSGDPTDTQYF. The CDR3 DNA reads TGTGCCAGCAGTCCTACTAGCGGGGACCCCACAGATACGCAGTATTTT.

This clonotype was counted ten times or more. The CDR3 DNA is TGTGCCAGCAGTTACGGCGGGCCCCAGCATTTT. Translating gives CASSYGGPQHF. The chain uses TRBV12-3 or TRBV12-4 and TRBJ1-5; D unclear. There are 11 residues in the CDR3. The V end lost 4 bases, the J end lost 9 bases, and 7 bases lay between the germline ends.

The gene calls are TRBV7-9 and TRBJ1-2; 7 bases align to TRBD1. The germline V gene has CDR1 SEHNR and CDR2 FQNEAQ (reference sequence). The CDR3 runs to 16 residues. The J segment lost 0 bases and the V segment lost 5 bases, leaving 9 bases of the junction unmatched. The CDR3 sequence is CASSATGAPSNYGYTF. CDR3 DNA: TGTGCCAGCAGCGCCACAGGGGCCCCTTCTAACTATGGCTACACCTTC.

This clonotype has at least ten counts. The chain has TRBV12-3 or TRBV12-4 and TRBJ2-1, with 9 bases that match TRBD2. V lost 3 bases and J lost 8; bases outside the gene matches: 11. The CDR3 extends over 16 amino acids. For the CDR3, the DNA is TGTGCCAGCAGTTTTGGCGGGAGGGCCAGTTTCTATGAGCAGTTCTTC. Protein sequence: CASSFGGRASFYEQFF.

Ten or more counts support this clonotype. CDR3 sequence reads: CASSLVASGLYNEQFF. CDR3 sequence (DNA): TGTGCCAGCAGCTTAGTGGCTAGCGGACTCTACAATGAGCAGTTCTTC. The chain couples TRBV7-2 to TRBJ2-1; 7 bases align to TRBD2. Per the germline V gene, CDR1 is SGHTA and CDR2 is FQGNSA. The CDR3 is made up of 16 amino acids. Unmatched junction bases numbered 6, after V lost 1 base and J lost 3 bases.

This clonotype came up many times. The chain has TRBV28 and TRBJ1-3, with a weak D call TRBD1 (5 bases). The germline V gene encodes CDR1 MDHEN and CDR2 SYDVKM. Trimming cost V 3 bases and J 9 bases, with 21 bases left between them. The CDR3 loop spans 16 amino acids. Written as DNA, the CDR3 is TGTGCCAGCAGTTTTGGATTCAGGGCGTATCAGGGCACCATATATTTT. As protein: CASSFGFRAYQGTIYF.

In its sample, this clonotype was seen a few times. The chain links TRBV24-1 to TRBJ2-7; D is unresolved. This CDR3 contains 13 residues. Germline V gene lookup returns CDR1 KGHDR and CDR2 SFDVKD. V was shortened by 10 bases and J by 2 bases, with 14 bases between the two germline ends. Written as DNA, the CDR3 is TGTGCCACAACGGATCCATTCACCTACGAGCAGTACTTC. Protein: CATTDPFTYEQYF.

This clonotype has at least ten counts. The chain joins TRBV5-1 to TRBJ1-2, with 8 bases lining up with TRBD1. After removal of 4 bases from V and 4 bases from J, the junction contained 6 bases not matched to a gene. Germline CDR1 reads SGHRS; CDR2 reads YFSETQ. This CDR3 has 14 residues. The CDR3 here is CASSVDRVPYGYTF. The CDR3 nucleotides read TGCGCCAGCAGCGTGGACAGGGTTCCCTATGGCTACACCTTC.

This clonotype has just a few counts. The J gene is TRBJ1-2, the V gene TRBV12-3 or TRBV12-4; 7 bases are a match to TRBD1. The length of the CDR3 is 14 residues. With 1 base clipped from V and 8 bases from J, the junction kept 7 bases outside the gene matches. In nucleotides, the CDR3 is TGTGCCAGCAGTTTAGGAGACAGGGTCGGGGGCTACACCTTC. This gives the protein CASSLGDRVGGYTF.

This clonotype has only a few counts. The chain is built from TRBV12-3 or TRBV12-4 and TRBJ2-1; tentatively, D is TRBD2 (6 bases). Trimming cost V 6 bases and J 2 bases, with 14 bases left between them. The CDR3 totals 15 residues. The CDR3: CASSRLTGAYNEQFF. CDR3 coding DNA: TGTGCCAGCAGCCGCCTCACGGGAGCCTACAATGAGCAGTTCTTC.

By its share, this clonotype is medium-sized (0.01 to 0.1%). This sequence joins TRBV12-3 or TRBV12-4 and TRBJ2-1; 10 nucleotides agree with TRBD2. V shed 3 bases, J shed 9 bases, and the junction held 8 bases outside the gene matches. This CDR3 comprises 15 residues. In DNA form, the CDR3 reads TGTGCCAGCAGTTTTTGGGCTAGCGGGAGCGGTGAGCAGTTCTTC. Protein: CASSFWASGSGEQFF.

This clonotype was detected many times. J is TRBJ2-1 and V is TRBV2; D unclear. V lost 5 bases to trimming and J lost 0 bases, with 8 bases between them. Germline V gene sequence: CDR1 SNHLY, CDR2 FYNNEI. This CDR3 region has 14 residues. CDR3 sequence: CASSRTASYNEQFF. CDR3 DNA sequence: TGTGCCAGCAGTAGGACGGCCTCCTACAATGAGCAGTTCTTC.

This clonotype was detected ten times or more. V is TRBV20-1 and J is TRBJ2-1, with D perhaps TRBD2 (6 bases). Deletions cut 1 base from V and 3 bases from J, with 10 bases between. The CDR3 covers 14 residues. In germline, CDR1 is DFQATT, CDR2 SNEGSKA (reference sequence). For the CDR3, the DNA is TGCAGTGCTAGAGCCCGGAGGGGCTACAATGAGCAGTTCTTC. It yields the protein CSARARRGYNEQFF.

In its sample, this clonotype was seen a few times. V and J are TRBV4-3 and TRBJ2-2; D is unresolved. The CDR3 is 13 amino acids. V gave up 0 bases and J gave up 7 bases, with 6 bases separating them. In germline, CDR1 is LGHNA, CDR2 YSLEER. The CDR3 region is CASSQDRFGELFF. The CDR3 DNA reads TGCGCCAGCAGCCAAGATCGGTTCGGGGAGCTGTTTTTT.

This clonotype has ten or more counts. The chain links TRBV3-1 to TRBJ2-5; no definite D call. The germline V and J ends were trimmed by 4 bases and 3 bases, with 12 bases remaining between them. CDR3 size: 14 residues. Germline CDR1 and CDR2: LGHDT and YNNKEL (reference sequence). This CDR3 reads CASSRANLKETQYF. As DNA, the CDR3 is TGTGCCAGCAGCCGAGCAAATCTAAAAGAGACCCAGTACTTC.

This clonotype was counted ten times or more. CDR3 amino acids: CASSQESHTPSYNEQFF. CDR3 DNA: TGCGCCAGCAGCCAAGAGTCTCACACCCCCTCCTACAATGAGCAGTTCTTC. The genes are TRBV4-3 and TRBJ2-1, with D uncertain. Trimming shortened V by 0 bases and J by 0 bases, and 12 bases separated the two germline ends. The V gene's germline CDR1 is LGHNA and CDR2 YSLEER. The CDR3 is made up of 17 amino acids.

This clonotype was seen ten or more times. The gene calls are TRBV28 and TRBJ2-3; no clear D gene. The CDR3 length is 15 residues. In germline, CDR1 is MDHEN, CDR2 SYDVKM. With 2 bases removed from V and 8 bases from J, the gap between germline ends came to 17 bases. DNA of the CDR3: TGTGCCAGCAGTTTAAAGGTGAAGGAGTTTGGTACGCAGTATTTT. Translating gives CASSLKVKEFGTQYF. The variable domain in full, with the rest retrieved from reference TRBV28 and TRBJ2-3, is DVKVTQSSRYLVKRTGEKVFLECVQDMDHENMFWYRQDPGLGLRLIYFSYDVKMKEKGDIPEGYSVSREKKERFSLILESASTNQTSMYLCASSLKVKEFGTQYFGPGTRLTVL.

In the case of this clonotype: A much larger clone is a single base away; this may be a read error. The chain's CDR3 is CASSPRWTTDTQYF. The CDR3 DNA follows: TGTGCCAGCAGTCCCAGATGGACCACAGATACGCAGTATTTT. V gene TRBV2 combines with J gene TRBJ2-3; D gene unclear. This CDR3 comprises 14 residues. V was clipped by 5 bases and J by 2 bases, with 11 bases between them. CDR1 is SNHLY, CDR2 FYNNEI, per germline.